This TCR beta chain emerged from a study of T-cell reconstitution after alpha-beta-depleted transplantation in children. Study outcomes and limitations: Several patients had high TCRbeta diversity at day 60; it came from surviving recipient T cells and thymic progenitors. Among T cells one year after transplant, newly produced cells accounted for most counts and diversity. Reportedly, alpha-beta T cells present about two months post-transplant originated from several hundred expanded clones of graft origin.

Regarding this clonotype: The antigen is undetermined.

For TCRbeta, the library was prepared with unique molecular identifiers. Each CDR3 protein is one row after TCRdb ran MiXCR on the PCR reads. The table includes just over 950,000 distinct CDR3 sequences, about 26% detected once. With 5 bases removed from V and 3 bases from J, the gap between germline ends came to 12 bases. The CDR3 runs to 14 residues. Germline CDR1 and CDR2: SGHAT and FQDESV (reference sequence). The chain carries TRBV11-1 and TRBJ2-3; no firm D call. The TCR comes from a boy in the first two years of life who had a stem cell transplant for SCID, so the T cells may come from the graft donor. The sequencing used PBMCs, mostly from graft donor cells, collected 360 days after TCRalphabeta/CD19-depleted stem cell transplant. Here the CDR3 reads CASSEEPPTDTQYF. In DNA, the CDR3 is TGTGCCAGCAGCGAGGAGCCGCCGACAGATACGCAGTATTTT. Using reference TRBV11-1 and TRBJ2-3 for the parts outside the CDR3, the full variable domain is EAEVAQSPRYKITEKSQAVAFWCDPISGHATLYWYRQILGQGPELLVQFQDESVVDDSQLPKDRFSAERLKGVDSTLKIQPAELGDSAMYLCASSEEPPTDTQYFGPGTRLTVL.